Listed below are T cell receptor beta chains from one sample, sequenced in a study of blood T cell repertoires in COVID-19. Generated by immunoSEQ multiplex PCR, the TCRdb table keeps only in-frame clones and is missing some. The table has a few hundred thousand clones, 80% to 95% seen once. The sample was PBMCs or T cells enriched from blood (not recorded which). These receptors were obtained from a woman aged 35 to 49 who had been exposed to COVID-19. Each CDR3 is given with its conserved first and last residue. Fields, in order: V gene, clone size, J gene, D gene, CDR3 protein, CDR3 DNA. D genes are given only for firm matches. Rows give clone size only sometimes, using once, few, many, or a class for an expanded clone.

TRBV5-1,NA,TRBJ2-3,TRBD2,CASSPGGLAGSTQYF,TGCGCCAGCAGCCCTGGTGGACTAGCGGGGAGTACGCAGTATTTT
TRBV5-5,NA,TRBJ1-1,NA,CASSLVAGIPNTEAFF,TGTGCCAGCAGCTTGGTTGCAGGGATCCCGAACACTGAAGCTTTCTTT
TRBV9,once,TRBJ1-3,NA,CASSVGGGSGNTIYF,TGTGCCAGCAGCGTAGGCGGGGGCTCTGGAAACACCATATATTTT
TRBV5-5,few,TRBJ1-5,TRBD1,CASSLDGTGPHQPQHF,TGTGCCAGCAGCTTGGATGGGACAGGGCCCCATCAGCCCCAGCATTTT
TRBV5-1,NA,TRBJ2-1,NA,CASSLVGTFYNEQFF,TGCGCCAGCAGCTTGGTGGGCACATTTTACAATGAGCAGTTCTTC
TRBV7-9,once,TRBJ2-1,TRBD1,CASSREGAAWGEQFF,TGTGCCAGCAGTCGAGAGGGGGCAGCGTGGGGTGAGCAGTTCTTC
TRBV6-6,NA,TRBJ1-1,TRBD1,CASKDPGQGATEAFF,TGTGCCAGCAAAGACCCCGGACAGGGGGCTACTGAAGCTTTCTTT
TRBV7-8,NA,TRBJ1-1,NA,CASSRGGGVKNTEAFF,TGTGCCAGCAGCCGGGGAGGAGGGGTAAAGAACACTGAAGCTTTCTTT
TRBV7-6,once,TRBJ1-3,TRBD1,CASSATGADPPSLNTIYF,TGTGCCAGCAGCGCAACAGGGGCCGATCCGCCTTCTCTAAACACCATATATTTT
TRBV10-3,NA,TRBJ1-5,NA,CAITWAPSRQPQHF,TGTGCCATCACCTGGGCCCCTTCCCGTCAGCCCCAGCATTTT
TRBV7-9,NA,TRBJ1-4,NA,CASSPRVGEEDEKLFF,TGTGCCAGCAGCCCCCGTGTAGGGGAGGAGGATGAAAAACTGTTTTTT
TRBV18,NA,TRBJ1-2,TRBD1,CASSPGSTGGAYGYTF,TGTGCCAGCTCACCAGGCTCGACAGGGGGCGCGTATGGCTACACCTTC
TRBV24-1,NA,TRBJ1-5,NA,CATSEGRHQPQHF,TGTGCCACCAGTGAAGGGAGGCATCAGCCCCAGCATTTT
TRBV5-8,NA,TRBJ1-4,TRBD1,CASSRDSWNEKLFF,TGTGCCAGCAGCCGGGACAGCTGGAATGAAAAACTGTTTTTT
TRBV18,NA,TRBJ1-5,TRBD1,CASSPGQDSNQPQHF,TGTGCCAGCTCACCGGGACAGGATAGCAATCAGCCCCAGCATTTT
TRBV29-1,NA,TRBJ1-3,NA,CSVETVSGNTIYF,TGCAGCGTTGAGACAGTCTCTGGAAACACCATATATTTT
TRBV5-4,NA,TRBJ1-1,TRBD1,CASSLGDRVSGTEAFF,TGTGCCAGCAGCTTGGGGGACAGGGTGTCGGGCACTGAAGCTTTCTTT
TRBV10-2,NA,TRBJ1-2,TRBD1,CASSGDTGGGYTF,TGCGCCAGCAGCGGGGACACAGGGGGTGGCTACACCTTC
TRBV30,NA,TRBJ1-5,TRBD1,CACSSSGDRGHQPQHF,TGTGCCTGTTCCTCGTCCGGGGACAGGGGGCATCAGCCCCAGCATTTT